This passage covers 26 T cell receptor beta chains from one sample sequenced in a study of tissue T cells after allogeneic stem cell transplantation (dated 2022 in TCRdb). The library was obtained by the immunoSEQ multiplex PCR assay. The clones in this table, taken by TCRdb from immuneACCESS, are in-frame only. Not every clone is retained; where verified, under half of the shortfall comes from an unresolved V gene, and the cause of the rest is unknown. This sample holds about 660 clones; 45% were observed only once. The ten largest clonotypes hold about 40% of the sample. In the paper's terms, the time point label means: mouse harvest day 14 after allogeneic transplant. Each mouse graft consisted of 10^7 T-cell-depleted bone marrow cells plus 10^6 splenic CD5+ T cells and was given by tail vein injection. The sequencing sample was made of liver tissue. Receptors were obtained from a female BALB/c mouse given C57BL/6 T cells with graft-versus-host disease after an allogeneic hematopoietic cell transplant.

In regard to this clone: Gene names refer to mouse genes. The CDR3 reads CASSPGTGVYEQYF. The covered CDR3 bases are TGTGCCAGCAGTCCCGGGACTGGGGTCTATGAACAGTAC. The chain joins TRBV14 to TRBJ2-7; 10 positions match TRBD2. The read stops 1 residue short of the end of the CDR3; the missing end is completed from the germline J gene. After removal of 4 bases from V and 3 bases from J, the junction contained 4 bases not matched to a gene. This CDR3 region has 14 residues. Germline V gene data show CDR1 as SGHDT and CDR2 as FRDEAV.

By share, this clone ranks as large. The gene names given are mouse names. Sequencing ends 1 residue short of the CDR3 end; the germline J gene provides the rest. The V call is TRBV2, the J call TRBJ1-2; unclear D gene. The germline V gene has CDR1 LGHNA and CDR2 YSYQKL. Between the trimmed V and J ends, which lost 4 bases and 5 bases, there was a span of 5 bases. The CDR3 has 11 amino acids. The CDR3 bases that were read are TGTGCCAGCAGCCCGGGATCCGACTACACC. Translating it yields CASSPGSDYT. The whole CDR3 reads CASSPGSDYTF.

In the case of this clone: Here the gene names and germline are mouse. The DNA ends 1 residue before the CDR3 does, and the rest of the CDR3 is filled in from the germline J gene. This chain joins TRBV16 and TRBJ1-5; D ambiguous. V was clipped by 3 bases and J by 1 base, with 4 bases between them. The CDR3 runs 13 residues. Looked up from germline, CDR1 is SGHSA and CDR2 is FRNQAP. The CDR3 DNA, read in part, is TGTGCAAGCAGCTTGACAAACAACCAGGCTCCGCTT. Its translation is CASSLTNNQAPL. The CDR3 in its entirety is CASSLTNNQAPLF.

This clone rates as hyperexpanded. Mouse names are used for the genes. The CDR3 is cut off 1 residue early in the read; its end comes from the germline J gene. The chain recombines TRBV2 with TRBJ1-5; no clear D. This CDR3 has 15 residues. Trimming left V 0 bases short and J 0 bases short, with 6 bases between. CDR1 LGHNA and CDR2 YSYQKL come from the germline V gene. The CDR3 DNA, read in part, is TGTGCCAGCAGCCAAGAAGGCGGTAACAACCAGGCTCCGCTT. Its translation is CASSQEGGNNQAPL. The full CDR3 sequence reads CASSQEGGNNQAPLF. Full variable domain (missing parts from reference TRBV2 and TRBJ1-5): DPKIIQKPKYLVAVTGSEKILICEQYLGHNAMYWYRQSAKKPLEFMFSYSYQKLMDNQTASSRFQPQSSKKNHLDLQITALKPDDSATYFCASSQEGGNNQAPLFGEGTRLSVL.

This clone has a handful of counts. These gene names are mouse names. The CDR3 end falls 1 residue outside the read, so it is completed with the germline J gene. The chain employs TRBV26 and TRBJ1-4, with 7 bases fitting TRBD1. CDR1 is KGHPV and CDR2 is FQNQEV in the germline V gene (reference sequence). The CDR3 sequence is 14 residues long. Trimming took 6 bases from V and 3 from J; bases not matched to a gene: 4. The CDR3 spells CASRGGGPNERLFF. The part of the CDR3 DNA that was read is TGTGCCAGCAGGGGAGGGGGCCCCAACGAAAGATTATTT.

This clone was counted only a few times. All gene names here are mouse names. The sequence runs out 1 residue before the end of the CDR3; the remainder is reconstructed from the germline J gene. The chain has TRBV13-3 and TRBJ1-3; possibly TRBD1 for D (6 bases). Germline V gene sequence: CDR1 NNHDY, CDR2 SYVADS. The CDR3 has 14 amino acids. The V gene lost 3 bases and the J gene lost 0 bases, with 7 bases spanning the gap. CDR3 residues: CASSGTVSGNTLYF. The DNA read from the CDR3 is TGTGCCAGCAGTGGGACAGTTTCTGGAAATACGCTCTAT. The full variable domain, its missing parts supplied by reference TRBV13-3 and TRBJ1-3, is EAAVTQSPRSKVAVTGGKVTLSCHQTNNHDYMYWYRQDTGHGLRLIHYSYVADSTEKGDIPDGYKASRPSQENFSLILELASLSQTAVYFCASSGTVSGNTLYFGEGSRLIVV.

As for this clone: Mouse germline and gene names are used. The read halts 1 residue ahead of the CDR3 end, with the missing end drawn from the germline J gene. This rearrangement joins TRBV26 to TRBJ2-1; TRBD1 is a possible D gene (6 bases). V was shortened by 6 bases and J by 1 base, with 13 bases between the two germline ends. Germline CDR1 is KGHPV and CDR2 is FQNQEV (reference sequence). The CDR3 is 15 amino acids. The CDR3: CASRSGTTNYAEQFF. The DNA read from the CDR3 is TGTGCCAGCAGATCCGGGACAACGAACTATGCTGAGCAGTTC.

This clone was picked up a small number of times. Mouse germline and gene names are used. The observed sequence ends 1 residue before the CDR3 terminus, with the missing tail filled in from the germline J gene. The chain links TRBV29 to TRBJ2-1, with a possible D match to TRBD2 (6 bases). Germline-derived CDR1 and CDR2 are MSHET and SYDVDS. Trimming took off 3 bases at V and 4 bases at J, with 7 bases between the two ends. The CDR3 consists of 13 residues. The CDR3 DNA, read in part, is TGTGCTAGCAGTTTGGGGGGTTATGCTGAGCAGTTC. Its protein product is CASSLGGYAEQF. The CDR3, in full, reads CASSLGGYAEQFF.

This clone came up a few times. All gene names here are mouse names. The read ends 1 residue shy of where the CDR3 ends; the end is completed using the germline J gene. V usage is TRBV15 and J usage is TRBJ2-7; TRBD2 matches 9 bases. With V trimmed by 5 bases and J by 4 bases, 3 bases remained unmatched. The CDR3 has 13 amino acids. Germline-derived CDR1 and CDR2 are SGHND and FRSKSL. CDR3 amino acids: CASSRDWEYEQYF. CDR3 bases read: TGTGCCAGCAGTCGGGACTGGGAGTATGAACAGTAC. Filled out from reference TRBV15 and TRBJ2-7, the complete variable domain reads DAGVTQTPRHEVAEKGQTIILKCEPVSGHNDLFWYRQTKIQGLELLSYFRSKSLMEDGGAFKDRFKAEMLNSSFSTLKIQPTEPKDSAVYLCASSRDWEYEQYFGPGTRLTVL.

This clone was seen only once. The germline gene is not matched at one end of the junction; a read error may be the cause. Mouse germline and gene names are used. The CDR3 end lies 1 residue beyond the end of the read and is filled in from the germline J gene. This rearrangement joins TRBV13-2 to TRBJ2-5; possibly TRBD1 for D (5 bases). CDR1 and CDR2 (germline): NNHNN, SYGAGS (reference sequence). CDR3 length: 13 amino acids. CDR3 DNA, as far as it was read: TGTGCCAGCAGTGATGGACATCAAGACACCCAGTAC. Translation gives CASSDGHQDTQY. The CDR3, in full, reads CASSDGHQDTQYF.

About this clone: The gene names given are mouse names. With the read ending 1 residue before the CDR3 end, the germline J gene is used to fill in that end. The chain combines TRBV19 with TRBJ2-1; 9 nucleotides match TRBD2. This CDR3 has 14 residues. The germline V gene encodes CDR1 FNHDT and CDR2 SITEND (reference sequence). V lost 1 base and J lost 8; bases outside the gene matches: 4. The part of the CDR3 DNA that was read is TGTGCCAGCAGTATACTGGGGGGGAAACCTGAGCAGTTC. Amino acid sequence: CASSILGGKPEQF. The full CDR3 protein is CASSILGGKPEQFF.

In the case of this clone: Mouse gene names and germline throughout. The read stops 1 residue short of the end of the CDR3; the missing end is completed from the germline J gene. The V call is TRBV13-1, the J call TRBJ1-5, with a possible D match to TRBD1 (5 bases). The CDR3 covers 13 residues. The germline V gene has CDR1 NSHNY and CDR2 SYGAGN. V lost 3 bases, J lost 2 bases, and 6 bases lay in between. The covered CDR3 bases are TGTGCCAGCAGTGTACAGGACAACCAGGCTCCGCTT. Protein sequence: CASSVQDNQAPL. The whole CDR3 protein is CASSVQDNQAPLF.

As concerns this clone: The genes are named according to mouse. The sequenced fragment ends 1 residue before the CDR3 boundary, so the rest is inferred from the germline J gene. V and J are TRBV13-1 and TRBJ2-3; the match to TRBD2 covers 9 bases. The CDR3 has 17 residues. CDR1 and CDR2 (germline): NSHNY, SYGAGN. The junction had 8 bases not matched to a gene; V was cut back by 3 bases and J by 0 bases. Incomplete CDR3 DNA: TGTGCCAGCAGTGCAGGACTGGGGCTCACTAGTGCAGAAACGCTGTAT. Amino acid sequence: CASSAGLGLTSAETLY. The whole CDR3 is CASSAGLGLTSAETLYF.

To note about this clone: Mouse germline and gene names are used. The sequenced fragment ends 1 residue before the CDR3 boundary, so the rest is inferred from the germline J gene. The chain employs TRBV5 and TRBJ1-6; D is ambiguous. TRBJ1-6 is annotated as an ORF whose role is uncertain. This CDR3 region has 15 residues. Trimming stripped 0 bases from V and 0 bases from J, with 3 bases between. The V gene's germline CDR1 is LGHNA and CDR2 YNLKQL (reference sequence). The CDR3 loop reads CASSQENSYNSPLYF. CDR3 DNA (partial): TGTGCCAGCAGCCAAGAGAATTCCTATAATTCGCCCCTCTAC.

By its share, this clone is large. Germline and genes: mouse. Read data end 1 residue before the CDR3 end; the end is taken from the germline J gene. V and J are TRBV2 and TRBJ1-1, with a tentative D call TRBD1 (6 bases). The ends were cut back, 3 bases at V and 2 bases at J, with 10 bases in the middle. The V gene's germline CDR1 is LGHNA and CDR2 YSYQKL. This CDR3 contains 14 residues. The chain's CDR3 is CASSHGRGNTEVFF. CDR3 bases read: TGTGCCAGCAGCCACGGCAGGGGTAACACAGAAGTCTTC.

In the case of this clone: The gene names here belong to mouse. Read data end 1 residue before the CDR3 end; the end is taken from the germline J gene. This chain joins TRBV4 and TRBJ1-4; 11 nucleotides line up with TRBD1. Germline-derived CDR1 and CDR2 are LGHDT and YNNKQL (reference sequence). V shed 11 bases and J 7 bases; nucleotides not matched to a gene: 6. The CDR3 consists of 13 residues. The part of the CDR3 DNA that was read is TGTGCCCGGCGGGACAGGGGGTTCGAAAGATTATTT. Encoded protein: CARRDRGFERLF. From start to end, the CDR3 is CARRDRGFERLFF.

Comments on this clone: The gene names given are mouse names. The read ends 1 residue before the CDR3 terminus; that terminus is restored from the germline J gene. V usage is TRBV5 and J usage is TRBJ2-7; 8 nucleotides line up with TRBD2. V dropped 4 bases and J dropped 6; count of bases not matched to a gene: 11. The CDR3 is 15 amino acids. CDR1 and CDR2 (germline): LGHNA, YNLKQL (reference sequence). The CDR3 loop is CASSRPRGGGPEQYF. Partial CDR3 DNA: TGTGCCAGCAGCCGCCCCCGTGGGGGGGGGCCTGAACAGTAC.

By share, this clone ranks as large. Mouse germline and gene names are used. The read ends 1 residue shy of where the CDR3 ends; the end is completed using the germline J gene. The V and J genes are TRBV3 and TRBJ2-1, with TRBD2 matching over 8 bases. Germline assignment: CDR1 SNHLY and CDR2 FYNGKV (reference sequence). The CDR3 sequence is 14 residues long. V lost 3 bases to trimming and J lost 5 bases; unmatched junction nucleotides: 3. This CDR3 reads CASSFGWGDAEQFF. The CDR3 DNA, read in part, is TGTGCCAGCAGCTTTGGCTGGGGGGATGCTGAGCAGTTC.

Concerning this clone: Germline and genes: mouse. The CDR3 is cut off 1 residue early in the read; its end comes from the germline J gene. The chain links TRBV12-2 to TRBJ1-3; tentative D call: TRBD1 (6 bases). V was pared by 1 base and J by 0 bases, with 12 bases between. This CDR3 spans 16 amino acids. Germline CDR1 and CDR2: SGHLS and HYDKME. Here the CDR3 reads CASSLTGRGSGNTLYF. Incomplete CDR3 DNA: TGTGCCAGCTCTCTAACAGGGAGGGGTTCTGGAAATACGCTCTAT.

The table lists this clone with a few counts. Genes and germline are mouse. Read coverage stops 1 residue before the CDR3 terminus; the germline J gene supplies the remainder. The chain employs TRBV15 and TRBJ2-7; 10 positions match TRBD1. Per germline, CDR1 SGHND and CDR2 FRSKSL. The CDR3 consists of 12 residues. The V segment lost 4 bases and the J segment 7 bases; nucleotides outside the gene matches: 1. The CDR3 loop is CASSSGQGEQYF. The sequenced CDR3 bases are TGTGCCAGCAGTTCGGGACAGGGGGAACAGTAC. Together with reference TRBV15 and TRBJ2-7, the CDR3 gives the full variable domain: DAGVTQTPRHEVAEKGQTIILKCEPVSGHNDLFWYRQTKIQGLELLSYFRSKSLMEDGGAFKDRFKAEMLNSSFSTLKIQPTEPKDSAVYLCASSSGQGEQYFGPGTRLTVL.

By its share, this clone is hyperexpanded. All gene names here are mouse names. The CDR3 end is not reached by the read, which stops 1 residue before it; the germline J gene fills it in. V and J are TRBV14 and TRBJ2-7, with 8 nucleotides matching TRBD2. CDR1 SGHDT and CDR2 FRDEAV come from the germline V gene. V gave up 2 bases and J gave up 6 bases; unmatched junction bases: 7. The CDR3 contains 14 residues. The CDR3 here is CASSLVGGAREQYF. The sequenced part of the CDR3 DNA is TGTGCCAGCAGTTTAGTGGGGGGGGCGCGTGAACAGTAC.

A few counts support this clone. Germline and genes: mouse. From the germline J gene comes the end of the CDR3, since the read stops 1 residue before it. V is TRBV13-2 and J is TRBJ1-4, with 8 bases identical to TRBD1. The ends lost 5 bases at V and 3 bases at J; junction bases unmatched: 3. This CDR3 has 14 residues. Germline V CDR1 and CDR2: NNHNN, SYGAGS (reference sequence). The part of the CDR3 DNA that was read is TGTGCCAGCGGGGCGACAGGGGCCAACGAAAGATTATTT. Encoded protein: CASGATGANERLF. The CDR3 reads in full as CASGATGANERLFF.

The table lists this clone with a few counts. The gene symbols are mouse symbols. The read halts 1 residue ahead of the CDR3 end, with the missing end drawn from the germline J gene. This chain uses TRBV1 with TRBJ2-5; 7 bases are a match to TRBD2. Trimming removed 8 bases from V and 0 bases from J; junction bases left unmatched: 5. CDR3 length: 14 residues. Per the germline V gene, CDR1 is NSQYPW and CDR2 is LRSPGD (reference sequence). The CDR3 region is CTCHWGDNQDTQYF. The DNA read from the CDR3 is TGCACCTGCCACTGGGGAGATAACCAAGACACCCAGTAC.

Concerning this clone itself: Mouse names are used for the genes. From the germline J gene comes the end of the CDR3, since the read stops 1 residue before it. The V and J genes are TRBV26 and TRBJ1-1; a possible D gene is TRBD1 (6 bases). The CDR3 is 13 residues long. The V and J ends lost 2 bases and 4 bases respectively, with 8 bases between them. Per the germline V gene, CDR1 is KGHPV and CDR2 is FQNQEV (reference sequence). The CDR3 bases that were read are TGTGCCAGCAGTCTGGGGACAAGCACAGAAGTCTTC. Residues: CASSLGTSTEVF. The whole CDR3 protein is CASSLGTSTEVFF.

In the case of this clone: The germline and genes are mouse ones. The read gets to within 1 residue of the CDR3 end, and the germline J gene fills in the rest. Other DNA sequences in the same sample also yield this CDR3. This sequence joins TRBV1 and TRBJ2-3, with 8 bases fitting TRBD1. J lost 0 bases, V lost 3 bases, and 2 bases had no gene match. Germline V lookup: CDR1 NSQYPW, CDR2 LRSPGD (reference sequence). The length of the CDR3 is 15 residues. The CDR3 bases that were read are TGCACCTGCAGTGCGGGACAGGCTAGTGCAGAAACGCTGTAT. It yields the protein CTCSAGQASAETLY. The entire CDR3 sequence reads CTCSAGQASAETLYF.

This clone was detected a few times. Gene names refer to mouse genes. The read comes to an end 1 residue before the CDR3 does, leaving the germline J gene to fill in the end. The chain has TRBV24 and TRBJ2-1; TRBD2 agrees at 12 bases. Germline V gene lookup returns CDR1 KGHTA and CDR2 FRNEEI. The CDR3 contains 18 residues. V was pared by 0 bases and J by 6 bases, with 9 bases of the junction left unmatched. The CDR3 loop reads CASSLYKKGTGGLAEQFF. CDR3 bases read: TGTGCCAGCAGTCTGTATAAAAAGGGGACTGGGGGGCTTGCTGAGCAGTTC.